These T cell receptor beta chains were read from a single sample in a study of T cell responses to AZD1222 COVID-19 vaccine. Sequencing used immunoSEQ multiplex PCR; TCRdb keeps in-frame clones, though not all of them. The data show 65,000 to 95,000 clones, with 80% seen just once and around 20% held by the top ten. The starting material was peripheral blood, obtained on day 0 of AZD1222 vaccination. All receptors come from an adult in good health. CDR3s include the opening cysteine and the closing phenylalanine or tryptophan. A D gene is named only where the DNA matches it firmly. Rows may omit the clone size; those that give it use once, few, many or a size class.

-,-,TRBV6-1,TRBJ2-7,CASSEQESSYEQYF,TGTGCCAGCAGTGAACAGGAGAGCTCCTACGAGCAGTACTTC
-,-,TRBV19,TRBJ2-4,CASSIAVLAKNIQYF,TGTGCCAGTAGTATAGCGGTTCTAGCCAAAAACATTCAGTACTTC
-,-,TRBV12-2,TRBJ1-5,CASRLFTVSNQPQHF,TGTGCAAGTCGCTTATTCACAGTTAGCAATCAGCCCCAGCATTTT
-,few,TRBV7-8,TRBJ1-2,CASSLARQENGYTF,TGTGCCAGCAGCTTAGCCAGACAAGAAAATGGCTACACCTTC
TRBD1,-,TRBV15,TRBJ2-7,CATSTADRDEQYF,TGTGCCACCAGCACCGCTGACAGGGACGAGCAGTACTTC
-,many,TRBV9,TRBJ1-1,CASSEPIMNTEAFF,TGTGCCAGCAGCGAGCCCATCATGAACACTGAAGCTTTCTTT
-,-,TRBV28,TRBJ1-2,CASSGRGDEGYTF,TGTGCCAGCAGTGGCCGGGGGGATGAAGGCTACACCTTC
TRBD2,-,TRBV5-1,TRBJ2-1,CASSLRTSLIVNEQFF,TGCGCCAGCAGCTTGCGGACTAGTCTTATTGTGAATGAGCAGTTCTTC
-,-,TRBV11-2,TRBJ1-3,CASSWGGANTIYF,TGTGCCAGCAGTTGGGGAGGGGCAAACACCATATATTTT
-,-,TRBV28,TRBJ2-7,CASSPQGPSYEQYF,TGTGCCAGCAGTCCGCAGGGGCCCTCCTACGAGCAGTACTTC
-,-,TRBV3-1/TRBV3-2,TRBJ1-1,CASSHRQLNTEAFF,TGTGCCAGCAGCCACAGACAGTTGAACACTGAAGCTTTCTTT
-,few,TRBV30,TRBJ1-6,CAYNPAAVRSPLHF,TGTGCCTACAATCCCGCAGCAGTGCGATCACCCCTCCACTTT
-,few,TRBV6-1,TRBJ1-3,CASSEQSSGNTIYF,TGTGCCAGCAGTGAGCAGAGCTCTGGAAACACCATATATTTT
-,once,TRBV9,TRBJ1-2,CASSVGGGPYGYTF,TGTGCCAGCAGCGTAGGTGGGGGGCCCTATGGCTACACCTTC
TRBD2,-,TRBV5-1,TRBJ2-1,CASSVTSGGREQFF,TGCGCCAGCAGCGTCACTAGCGGGGGGAGGGAGCAGTTCTTC
TRBD2,few,TRBV6-4,TRBJ2-2,CASRQGRASGTGELFF,TGTGCCAGCAGACAAGGGAGGGCCTCAGGCACCGGGGAGCTGTTTTTT